This TCR beta chain appears in the sequencing data of a study of patients and donors after allogeneic stem cell transplantation. Per germline, CDR1 SGDLS and CDR2 YYNGEE. The CDR3 loop spans 12 amino acids. V was pared by 4 bases and J by 6 bases, with 9 bases between. MiXCR, applied by TCRdb to the RT-PCR reads, yields one record per CDR3 protein. Found here are fewer than 30,000 distinct CDR3 sequences, about 42% of them singletons; the top ten hold just under 80%. This receptor was taken from a human donor who was either an allogeneic HSCT recipient or a stem cell or donor lymphocyte infusion donor (not recorded which). It is not recorded whose cells these are; they may come from a transplant donor. The source material was blood, either unsorted or a sorted T cell fraction (not recorded which). The chain is built from TRBV9 and TRBJ2-3; D may be TRBD2 (5 bases). The CDR3, as DNA: TGTGCCAGCAGCCTAGCACCGGATACGCAGTATTTT. Its translation is CASSLAPDTQYF.